The 13 T cell receptor beta chains presented below share a single source sample, sequenced in a study of blood T cell dynamics during melanoma immunotherapy. Assay: immunoSEQ multiplex PCR; the TCRdb copy retains only in-frame clones and omits some. Of about 8,500 clones in the sample, more than 75% are singletons; the top ten hold 1% to 1.5%. The time point is: pre-treatment baseline. The material was blood, obtained from a patient treated with checkpoint blockade. The receptor source for this set is a human donor with melanoma.

The rearrangement joins TRBV4-1 to TRBJ2-3; TRBD2 agrees at 14 bases. Trimming at V came to 0 bases and at J to 1 base, leaving 9 bases not matched to a gene. The CDR3 runs to 20 residues. The germline CDR1 and CDR2 sequences are MGHRA and YSYEKL. The CDR3 spells CASSQDMGLAGAHGTDTQYF. The DNA for the CDR3 is TGCGCCAGCAGCCAAGATATGGGACTAGCGGGAGCACACGGCACAGATACGCAGTATTTT.

The CDR3 reads CSGERGRIYNEQFF. In DNA, the CDR3 is TGCAGCGGAGAAAGGGGACGAATCTACAATGAGCAGTTCTTC. The chain carries TRBV29-1 and TRBJ2-1; D possibly matches TRBD1 or TRBD2 (5 bases each). Germline lookup yields CDR1 SQVTM and CDR2 ANQGSEA. Trimming cost V 7 bases and J 3 bases, with 16 bases left between them. The CDR3 covers 14 residues.

The chain uses TRBV7-2 and TRBJ2-4; D not certain. CDR1 is SGHTA and CDR2 is FQGNSA in the germline V gene. The CDR3 loop spans 14 amino acids. With 8 bases removed from V and 4 bases from J, the gap between germline ends came to 15 bases. CDR3 DNA: TGTGCCAGCGCGAATGGCGCGATGAAAAACATTCAGTACTTC. This encodes CASANGAMKNIQYF.

This chain connects TRBV4-3 to TRBJ1-6, with D uncertain. Germline loops: CDR1 LGHNA, CDR2 YSLEER. V lost 0 bases and J 9 bases, leaving 12 bases between the germline ends. The CDR3 is 15 residues long. Here the CDR3 reads CASSQDNIQSSPLHF. In DNA, the CDR3 is TGCGCCAGCAGCCAAGACAACATTCAGAGTTCACCCCTCCACTTT.

The rearrangement links TRBV5-4 to TRBJ2-7; tentatively, D is TRBD1 (6 bases). The CDR3 runs to 16 residues. V was clipped by 0 bases and J by 1 base, with 14 bases between them. CDR1 is SGHNT, CDR2 YYREEE, per germline (reference sequence). This CDR3 reads CASSLGGQVISYEQYF. The DNA for the CDR3 is TGTGCCAGCAGCTTGGGGGGACAAGTAATTTCCTACGAGCAGTACTTC.

The chain uses TRBV6-6 and TRBJ1-2, with D maybe TRBD1 (5 bases). Trimming removed 8 bases at V and 2 bases at J, with 9 bases between. The CDR3 contains 12 residues. The germline gives CDR1 MNHNY, CDR2 SVGAGI (reference sequence). The CDR3 spells CASGGGNYGYTF. The CDR3 DNA is TGTGCCAGCGGGGGGGGAAACTATGGCTACACCTTC.

This clone was recorded only once. The chain couples TRBV2 to TRBJ1-4; TRBD1 matches at 8 bases. The CDR3 is made up of 14 amino acids. The germline V gene has CDR1 SNHLY and CDR2 FYNNEI. J was trimmed by 7 bases and V by 5 bases; bases with no gene match: 6. The CDR3 DNA follows: TGTGCCAGCAGTCCAGGGGGCGCGGGTGAAAAACTGTTTTTT. This gives the protein CASSPGGAGEKLFF.

This rearrangement joins TRBV2 to TRBJ1-2, with unresolved D. The V end lost 4 bases, the J end lost 2 bases, and 11 bases lay between the germline ends. Germline loops: CDR1 SNHLY, CDR2 FYNNEI. The CDR3 has 14 residues. CDR3 sequence (DNA): TGTGCCAGCAGTGGAGGCGAAGTGAACTATGGCTACACCTTC. This encodes CASSGGEVNYGYTF.

This clone was counted once. The gene calls are TRBV7-8 and TRBJ2-1; TRBD1 aligns across 9 bases. V gave up 6 bases and J gave up 9 bases; unmatched junction bases: 12. The CDR3 contains 15 residues. The germline V gene has CDR1 SGHVS and CDR2 FQNEAQ. The CDR3 loop reads CASSLGTGKVSEQFF. Here the CDR3 DNA reads TGTGCCAGCAGTTTGGGGACAGGGAAGGTGAGTGAGCAGTTCTTC.

The J gene is TRBJ1-1, the V gene TRBV28, with a tentative D call TRBD1 (6 bases). There are 15 residues in the CDR3. Germline values: CDR1 MDHEN, CDR2 SYDVKM. Trimming took 6 bases from V and 3 from J, leaving 17 bases between them. The CDR3 loop reads CASRSRRGSYTEAFF. The CDR3 DNA sequence: TGTGCCAGCAGATCCCGCAGGGGATCTTACACTGAAGCTTTCTTT. Full variable domain (rest looked up from reference TRBV28 and TRBJ1-1): DVKVTQSSRYLVKRTGEKVFLECVQDMDHENMFWYRQDPGLGLRLIYFSYDVKMKEKGDIPEGYSVSREKKERFSLILESASTNQTSMYLCASRSRRGSYTEAFFGQGTRLTVV.

This clone came up a few times. The chain employs TRBV7-9 and TRBJ2-5; TRBD1 aligns across 9 bases. The germline V gene encodes CDR1 SEHNR and CDR2 FQNEAQ (reference sequence). The junction had 7 bases not matched to a gene; V was cut back by 5 bases and J by 0 bases. CDR3 length: 16 amino acids. The chain's CDR3 is CASSKDRGLYQETQYF. The CDR3 bases are TGTGCCAGCAGCAAGGACAGGGGTCTGTACCAAGAGACCCAGTACTTC.

The V and J genes are TRBV9 and TRBJ1-4; 10 positions match TRBD1. The V gene end was trimmed by 3 bases and the J gene end by 8 bases; junction bases not matched to a gene: 4. The CDR3 is 14 residues long. Germline V gene lookup returns CDR1 SGDLS and CDR2 YYNGEE. The CDR3 bases are TGTGCCAGCAGCGCCGGGACAGGGGTCGAAAAACTGTTTTTT. This sequence encodes CASSAGTGVEKLFF.

The genes are TRBV29-1 and TRBJ1-1, with D maybe TRBD1 (5 bases). With 6 bases removed from V and 4 bases from J, the gap between germline ends came to 15 bases. This CDR3 has 13 residues. CDR1 is SQVTM, CDR2 ANQGSEA, per germline. The CDR3 sequence: CSVEQGSGTEAFF. The CDR3 DNA reads TGCAGCGTAGAGCAGGGCTCGGGCACTGAAGCTTTCTTT.